Listed here is a single T cell receptor (beta chain). Its cognate antigen is unknown. These data belong to a study of T cell responses to AZD1222 COVID-19 vaccine. Study-wide context: Combined were second doses at about 4 or about 12 weeks.

Measured with immunoSEQ multiplex PCR; TCRdb has only the in-frame clones, and not every one. This sample carries 180,000 or so clones, about 89% of them seen once, and the ten largest clones take 1.6%. CDR1 MNHEY and CDR2 SVGAGI come from the germline V gene. CDR3 size: 13 residues. V lost 7 bases, J lost 7 bases, and 17 bases lay in between. Whole-study results and caveats: At baseline, just a handful of AZD1222 recipients tested seropositive. Females made up more of the donors, who were largely white British, and clonal diversity may have come out too low. Within unmutated variant regions lay the reported targets of nearly half of spike-specific TCRs.

Sequences were derived from peripheral blood, sampled on day 0 of AZD1222 vaccination. The TCR originated in an adult in good health. The chain recombines TRBV6-5 with TRBJ2-7, with D possibly matching TRBD2 (6 bases). The CDR3 sequence: CASNAPGTWEQYF. As DNA, the CDR3 is TGTGCCAGCAATGCTCCAGGGACTTGGGAGCAGTACTTC.